Described below is a single T cell receptor (beta chain) sequence and its context. The data belong to a study of blood T cell repertoires in COVID-19. Study information: Samples of COVID-19 (acute and convalescent) were obtained from the United States, Italy and Spain. The analysed material was cDNA or gDNA that came from T cells, B-cell-depleted T cells, or PBMCs.

Germline V gives CDR1 SGHTA, CDR2 FQGTGA. The CDR3 length is 16 residues. V gave up 3 bases and J gave up 8 bases, with 17 bases separating them. Libraries were prepared by immunoSEQ multiplex PCR; TCRdb keeps only in-frame clonotypes and omits some of them. This table has about 130,000 clones, roughly 87% appearing once. This TCR came from an elderly man with active or convalescent COVID-19. The sample comprised peripheral blood. The chain uses TRBV7-3 and TRBJ1-6; perhaps TRBD1 as D (6 bases). The CDR3 bases are TGTGCCAGCAGCTTCCCCGGGGCAGGGGTGGATTCACCCCTCCACTTT. Protein sequence: CASSFPGAGVDSPLHF.